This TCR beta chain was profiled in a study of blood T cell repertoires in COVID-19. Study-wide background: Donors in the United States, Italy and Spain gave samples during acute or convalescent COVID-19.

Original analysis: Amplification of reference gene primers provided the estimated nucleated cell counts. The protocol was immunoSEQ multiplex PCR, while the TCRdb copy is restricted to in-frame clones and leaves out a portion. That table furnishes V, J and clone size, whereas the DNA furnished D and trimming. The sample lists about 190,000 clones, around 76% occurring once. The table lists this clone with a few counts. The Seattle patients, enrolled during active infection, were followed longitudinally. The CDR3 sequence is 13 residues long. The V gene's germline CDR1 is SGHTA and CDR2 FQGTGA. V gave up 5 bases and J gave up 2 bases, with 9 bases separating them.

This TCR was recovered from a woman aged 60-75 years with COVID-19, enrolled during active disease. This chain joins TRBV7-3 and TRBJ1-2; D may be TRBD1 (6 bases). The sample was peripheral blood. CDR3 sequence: CASSPDRNYGYTF. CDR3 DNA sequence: TGTGCCAGCAGCCCTGACAGGAACTATGGCTACACCTTC.